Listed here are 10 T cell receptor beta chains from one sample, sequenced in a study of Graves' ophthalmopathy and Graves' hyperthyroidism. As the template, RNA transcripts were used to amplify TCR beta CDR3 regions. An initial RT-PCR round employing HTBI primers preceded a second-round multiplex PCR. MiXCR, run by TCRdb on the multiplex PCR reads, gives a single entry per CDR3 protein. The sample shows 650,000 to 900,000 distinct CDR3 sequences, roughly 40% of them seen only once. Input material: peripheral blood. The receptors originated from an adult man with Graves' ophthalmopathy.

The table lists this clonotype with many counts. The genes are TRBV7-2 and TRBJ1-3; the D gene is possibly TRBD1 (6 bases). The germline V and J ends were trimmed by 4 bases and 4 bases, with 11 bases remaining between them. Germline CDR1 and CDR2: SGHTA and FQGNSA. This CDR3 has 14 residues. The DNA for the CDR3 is TGTGCCAGCAGCTACCAGGGGATAGGAAACACCATATATTTT. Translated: CASSYQGIGNTIYF.

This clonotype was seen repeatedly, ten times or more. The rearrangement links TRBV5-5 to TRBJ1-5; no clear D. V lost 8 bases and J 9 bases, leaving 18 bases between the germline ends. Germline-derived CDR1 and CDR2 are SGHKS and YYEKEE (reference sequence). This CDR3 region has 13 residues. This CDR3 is CASQTHPAWPQHF. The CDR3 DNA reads TGTGCCAGTCAGACCCACCCGGCGTGGCCCCAGCATTTT.

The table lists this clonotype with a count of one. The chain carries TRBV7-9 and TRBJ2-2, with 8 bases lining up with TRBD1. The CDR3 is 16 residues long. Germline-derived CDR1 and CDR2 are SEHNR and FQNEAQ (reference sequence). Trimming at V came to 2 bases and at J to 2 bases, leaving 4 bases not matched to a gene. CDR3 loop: CASSLLDRANTGELFF. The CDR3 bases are TGTGCCAGCAGCTTATTGGACAGGGCCAACACCGGGGAGCTGTTTTTT.

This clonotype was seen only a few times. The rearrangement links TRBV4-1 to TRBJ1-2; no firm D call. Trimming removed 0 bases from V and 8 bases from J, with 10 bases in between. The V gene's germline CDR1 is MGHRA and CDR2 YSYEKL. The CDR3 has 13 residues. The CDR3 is CASSQEAGAGYTF. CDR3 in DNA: TGCGCCAGCAGCCAAGAGGCGGGCGCGGGCTACACCTTC.

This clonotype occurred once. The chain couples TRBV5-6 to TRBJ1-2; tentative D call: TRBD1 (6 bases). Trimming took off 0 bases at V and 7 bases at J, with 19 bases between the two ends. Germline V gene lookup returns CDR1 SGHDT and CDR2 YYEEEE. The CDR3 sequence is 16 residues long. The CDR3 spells CASSLEGHRASFGYTF. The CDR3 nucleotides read TGTGCCAGCAGCTTGGAGGGACACCGAGCTTCCTTTGGCTACACCTTC.

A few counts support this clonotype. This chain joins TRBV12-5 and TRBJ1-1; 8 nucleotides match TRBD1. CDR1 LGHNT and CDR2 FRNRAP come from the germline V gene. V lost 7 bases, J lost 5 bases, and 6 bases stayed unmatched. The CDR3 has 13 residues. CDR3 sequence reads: CASAPDRGTEAFF. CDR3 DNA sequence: TGTGCTAGTGCCCCCGACAGGGGAACTGAAGCTTTCTTT.

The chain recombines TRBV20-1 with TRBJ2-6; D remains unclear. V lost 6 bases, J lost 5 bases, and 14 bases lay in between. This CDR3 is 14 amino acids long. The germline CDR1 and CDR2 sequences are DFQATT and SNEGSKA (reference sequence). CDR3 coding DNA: TGCAGTGCCGCGGACGTGCTCTGGGCCAACGTCCTGACTTTC. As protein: CSAADVLWANVLTF.

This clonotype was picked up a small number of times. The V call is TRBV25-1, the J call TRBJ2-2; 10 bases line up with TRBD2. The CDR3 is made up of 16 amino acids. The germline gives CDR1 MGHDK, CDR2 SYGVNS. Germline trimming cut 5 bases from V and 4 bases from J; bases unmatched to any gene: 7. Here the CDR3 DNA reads TGTGCCAGCAGTATTACTAGCGGGAAGGCCACCGGGGAGCTGTTTTTT. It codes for CASSITSGKATGELFF.

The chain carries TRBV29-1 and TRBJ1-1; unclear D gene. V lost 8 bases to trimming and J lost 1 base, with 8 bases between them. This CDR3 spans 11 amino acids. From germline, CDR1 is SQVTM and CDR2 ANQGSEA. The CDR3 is CSPRRNTEAFF. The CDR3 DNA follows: TGCAGCCCCCGGAGGAACACTGAAGCTTTCTTT. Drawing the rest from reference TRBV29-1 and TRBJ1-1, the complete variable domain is SAVISQKPSRDICQRGTSLTIQCQVDSQVTMMFWYRQQPGQSLTLIATANQGSEATYESGFVIDKFPISRPNLTFSTLTVSNMSPEDSSIYLCSPRRNTEAFFGQGTRLTVV.

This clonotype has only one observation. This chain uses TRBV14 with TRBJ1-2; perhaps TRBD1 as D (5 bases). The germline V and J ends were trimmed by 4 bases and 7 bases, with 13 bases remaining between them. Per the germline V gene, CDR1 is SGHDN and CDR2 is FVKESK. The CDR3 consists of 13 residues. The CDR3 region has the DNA TGTGCCAGCAGCCGAGATTACGGGGGTGGCTACACCTTC. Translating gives CASSRDYGGGYTF.